The 8 T cell receptor beta chains listed next were all sequenced from one sample in a study of cytomegalovirus exposure and HLA in healthy donors. In the PCR, 60 Vbeta and 13 Jbeta primers were used. TCRdb's table, derived via immunoSEQ multiplex PCR, lists solely in-frame clones and lacks some. Altogether around 140,000 clones are present, 8.5% to 10% being singletons, with the ten largest covering under 2%. The sequenced material came from PBMCs. Every receptor here comes from a man aged 50-60 years in good health and CMV-seronegative.

Regarding this clone: An end of the junction does not agree with germline; a read error may underlie this. This sample includes further DNA sequences coding for the same CDR3. The CDR3 nucleotides read TGCAGCGTTGAACCCACAAGGGACATAGGGCGCTACACCTTT. It codes for CSVEPTRDIGRYTF. The chain links TRBV29-1 to TRBJ1-2, with a tentative D call TRBD1 (6 bases). CDR3 length: 14 amino acids. Germline loops: CDR1 SQVTM, CDR2 ANQGSEA. Looking up the rest from reference TRBV29-1 and TRBJ1-2 gives the full variable domain: SAVISQKPSRDICQRGTSLTIQCQVDSQVTMMFWYRQQPGQSLTLIATANQGSEATYESGFVIDKFPISRPNLTFSTLTVSNMSPEDSSIYLCSVEPTRDIGRYTFGSGTRLTVV.

This clone came up a few times. V usage is TRBV5-1 and J usage is TRBJ2-5; no definite D call. CDR1 and CDR2 from the germline V gene are SGHRS and YFSETQ. There are 13 residues in the CDR3. Trimming took off 3 bases at V and 5 bases at J, with 11 bases between the two ends. The CDR3 DNA sequence: TGCGCCAGCAGCTCCCGGCCCAGGGAGACCCAGTACTTC. Its protein product is CASSSRPRETQYF.

This clone was recorded a few times. The chain recombines TRBV5-1 with TRBJ2-1; 8 positions agree with TRBD2. CDR3 length: 14 residues. The germline V gene has CDR1 SGHRS and CDR2 YFSETQ. V was clipped by 2 bases and J by 5 bases; unmatched bases: 3. CDR3 DNA: TGCGCCAGCAGCTTCTGGCGGGGGGACAATGAGCAGTTCTTC. Protein sequence: CASSFWRGDNEQFF.

This clone was picked up a small number of times. This chain connects TRBV28 to TRBJ1-5; no definite D call. This CDR3 contains 15 residues. Per the germline V gene, CDR1 is MDHEN and CDR2 is SYDVKM. Deletions cut 2 bases from V and 2 bases from J, with 10 bases between. This CDR3 is CASSLRGEGNQPQHF. CDR3 bases: TGTGCCAGCAGTTTACGTGGGGAGGGCAATCAGCCCCAGCATTTT. The full variable domain, in which reference TRBV28 and TRBJ1-5 provide the parts outside the CDR3, is DVKVTQSSRYLVKRTGEKVFLECVQDMDHENMFWYRQDPGLGLRLIYFSYDVKMKEKGDIPEGYSVSREKKERFSLILESASTNQTSMYLCASSLRGEGNQPQHFGDGTRLSIL.

This clone was seen more than once but under ten times. Other DNA sequences in this specimen translate into the identical CDR3. The chain has TRBV6-1 and TRBJ1-1; 10 bases are shared with TRBD1. V gave up 4 bases and J gave up 11 bases; unmatched junction bases: 10. The CDR3 extends over 14 amino acids. The germline V gene encodes CDR1 MNHNS and CDR2 SASEGT. CDR3 in DNA: TGTGCCAGCAGTGCTTCCGACAGGGGGCTCGGGGCTTTCTTT. This translates into CASSASDRGLGAFF.

This clone was observed a handful of times. The gene calls are TRBV19 and TRBJ1-2, with a tentative D call TRBD1 (5 bases). V was shortened by 4 bases and J by 4 bases, with 10 bases between the two germline ends. Germline V gene sequence: CDR1 LNHDA, CDR2 SQIVND (reference sequence). The CDR3 has 13 amino acids. CDR3 loop: CASSTAQGYGYTF. The CDR3 DNA reads as TGTGCCAGTAGTACGGCCCAGGGCTATGGCTACACCTTC.

This clone was counted a few times. The CDR3 region is CASSLPGGSGSIYEQYF. DNA for the CDR3: TGTGCCAGCAGTTTACCCGGGGGTAGCGGGAGCATCTACGAGCAGTACTTC. This sequence joins TRBV27 and TRBJ2-7, with 9 bases identical to TRBD2. The CDR3 is made up of 17 amino acids. Looked up from germline, CDR1 is MNHEY and CDR2 is SMNVEV (reference sequence). The V gene end was trimmed by 2 bases and the J gene end by 3 bases; junction bases not matched to a gene: 11.

The rearrangement joins TRBV9 to TRBJ2-1; 7 positions agree with TRBD2. Germline values: CDR1 SGDLS, CDR2 YYNGEE. With V trimmed by 4 bases and J by 0 bases, 10 bases remained unmatched. This CDR3 has 17 residues. CDR3 amino acids: CASSTEGGRNSYNEQFF. CDR3 DNA sequence: TGTGCCAGCAGCACAGAAGGCGGGAGAAACTCCTACAATGAGCAGTTCTTC.